The 23 T cell receptor beta chains below all came from one sample that was sequenced in a study of blood T cell repertoires in COVID-19 (TCRdb year 2020). Libraries were made using the immunoSEQ multiplex PCR assay. The clones in this table, taken by TCRdb from immuneACCESS, are in-frame only. Not every clone is retained; where verified, under half of the shortfall comes from an unresolved V gene, and the cause of the rest is unknown. In all, the sample holds approximately 100,000 clones, and over 85% of those were seen once. The ten biggest clones cover 5.7% of the sample. Sequenced input: peripheral blood. The receptors stem from a man between 65 and 80 years old with acute or convalescent COVID-19.

This rearrangement joins TRBV13 to TRBJ1-1, with D unclear. Trimming removed 0 bases at V and 0 bases at J, with 11 bases between. Germline CDR1 is PRHDT and CDR2 is FYEKMQ (reference sequence). The CDR3 covers 16 residues. CDR3 bases: TGTGCCAGCAGCTTAGGCCGGCGGAGCATGAACACTGAAGCTTTCTTT. Protein: CASSLGRRSMNTEAFF.

CDR3 nucleotide sequence: TGTGCCAGCAGCAAACAGGGGGCGGAATATGAAAAACTGTTTTTT. Protein: CASSKQGAEYEKLFF. The chain is built from TRBV5-4 and TRBJ1-4, with 9 bases identical to TRBD1. The CDR3 is 15 residues long. The germline V gene has CDR1 SGHNT and CDR2 YYREEE (reference sequence). V lost 4 bases to trimming and J lost 6 bases; unmatched junction nucleotides: 7.

The gene calls are TRBV10-3 and TRBJ1-4, with D maybe TRBD1 (5 bases). Germline assignment: CDR1 ENHRY and CDR2 SYGVKD. The CDR3 is 13 residues long. Trimming shortened V by 6 bases and J by 7 bases, and 12 bases separated the two germline ends. The CDR3 spells CAISPTDSEKLFF. In DNA form, the CDR3 reads TGTGCCATCAGCCCCACCGACAGTGAAAAACTGTTTTTT.

The gene calls are TRBV7-9 and TRBJ1-4, with D possibly matching TRBD1 (5 bases). Looked up from germline, CDR1 is SEHNR and CDR2 is FQNEAQ (reference sequence). This CDR3 has 16 amino acids. V was pared by 7 bases and J by 6 bases, with 21 bases between. CDR3 sequence (DNA): TGTGCCAGCACCACCGAAACGTCGGGGGGGGATGAAAAACTGTTTTTT. Translating it yields CASTTETSGGDEKLFF.

The chain links TRBV27 to TRBJ2-3; TRBD1 matches at 9 bases. The germline V gene encodes CDR1 MNHEY and CDR2 SMNVEV (reference sequence). The CDR3 sequence is 17 residues long. The trim removed 6 bases at V and 9 bases at J, leaving 19 bases unmatched. The CDR3 bases are TGTGCCAGCAGACCCTTCACCGGGGACAGGGAGAGTGGAACGCAGTATTTT. Protein sequence: CASRPFTGDRESGTQYF.

The chain carries TRBV7-9 and TRBJ1-1; TRBD1 aligns across 7 bases. Per the germline V gene, CDR1 is SEHNR and CDR2 is FQNEAQ (reference sequence). V was pared by 4 bases and J by 3 bases, with 8 bases of the junction left unmatched. The CDR3 length is 15 residues. CDR3 residues: CASSSNRGGDTEAFF. The CDR3 region has the DNA TGTGCCAGCAGCTCCAACAGGGGTGGGGACACTGAAGCTTTCTTT.

The rearrangement uses TRBV30 and TRBJ1-5, with D tentatively TRBD1 (5 bases). Trimming took 2 bases from V and 7 from J, leaving 18 bases between them. Germline values: CDR1 GTSNPN, CDR2 SVGIG (reference sequence). The length of the CDR3 is 15 residues. The CDR3 loop is CAWSSKAGPWQPQHF. Here the CDR3 DNA reads TGTGCCTGGAGTTCTAAGGCAGGGCCGTGGCAGCCCCAGCATTTT.

This CDR3 reads CASRRDRGSNQPQHF. DNA of the CDR3: TGTGCCAGCAGGAGGGACAGGGGCAGCAATCAGCCCCAGCATTTT. The chain joins TRBV6-5 to TRBJ1-5; 10 positions agree with TRBD1. The length of the CDR3 is 15 residues. The ends lost 6 bases at V and 1 base at J; junction bases unmatched: 3. CDR1 and CDR2 (germline): MNHEY, SVGAGI.

This clone has just one count. The chain employs TRBV6-5 and TRBJ1-5; D remains unclear. V shed 0 bases and J shed 5 bases, with 5 bases lying between them. The CDR3 runs to 13 residues. Germline CDR1 and CDR2: MNHEY and SVGAGI. The CDR3 DNA reads as TGTGCCAGCAGTTACTCCTATGATCAGCCCCAGCATTTT. It specifies CASSYSYDQPQHF.

The chain joins TRBV10-1 to TRBJ2-2, with TRBD2 identical over 8 bases. The CDR3 is 17 amino acids. V shed 4 bases and J 2 bases; nucleotides not matched to a gene: 9. The germline CDR1 and CDR2 sequences are WNHNN and SYGVQD (reference sequence). The CDR3 spells CASSGKGLVINTGELFF. The CDR3 coding sequence is TGCGCCAGCAGTGGCAAGGGACTAGTGATTAACACCGGGGAGCTGTTTTTT.

V and J are TRBV20-1 and TRBJ2-3, with 9 bases identical to TRBD2. The germline V gene encodes CDR1 DFQATT and CDR2 SNEGSKA (reference sequence). Trimming cost V 3 bases and J 4 bases; bases outside gene matches: 5. The CDR3 length is 14 residues. In DNA form, the CDR3 reads TGCAGTGCTAGTTTGGGACTAGCCTCAGATACGCAGTATTTT. The encoded protein is CSASLGLASDTQYF.

This rearrangement joins TRBV6-5 to TRBJ2-1; the D is unclear. V was pared by 6 bases and J by 0 bases, with 12 bases between. Germline V gives CDR1 MNHEY, CDR2 SVGAGI. This CDR3 spans 15 amino acids. CDR3 loop: CASRIRPSSYNEQFF. The CDR3 DNA sequence: TGTGCCAGCAGGATCAGGCCGAGCTCCTACAATGAGCAGTTCTTC.

Only one count was recorded for this clone. The rearrangement links TRBV6-2 or TRBV6-3 to TRBJ2-7; 12 bases fit TRBD1. CDR3 length equals 15 residues. Germline CDR1 is MNHEY and CDR2 is SVGEGT. V dropped 5 bases and J dropped 2; count of bases not matched to a gene: 4. CDR3 sequence reads: CASSRGTGGTYEQYF. In nucleotides, the CDR3 is TGTGCCAGCAGTAGGGGGACAGGGGGCACCTACGAGCAGTACTTC.

J is TRBJ1-1 and V is TRBV15, with 10 bases matching TRBD1. CDR1 LNHNV and CDR2 YYDKDF come from the germline V gene (reference sequence). V lost 3 bases, J lost 4 bases, and 5 bases stayed unmatched. The CDR3 sequence is 15 residues long. CDR3 loop: CATSSRGQGSTEAFF. The CDR3 DNA sequence: TGTGCCACCAGCAGCCGGGGACAGGGGTCCACTGAAGCTTTCTTT.

This clone was recorded only once. The chain has TRBV13 and TRBJ2-1; no clear D gene. The V end lost 1 base, the J end lost 5 bases, and 12 bases lay between the germline ends. The CDR3 is 15 residues long. Germline V gives CDR1 PRHDT, CDR2 FYEKMQ (reference sequence). The CDR3 region is CASSLAPLGNNEQFF. DNA of the CDR3: TGTGCCAGCAGCTTAGCCCCCCTAGGAAACAATGAGCAGTTCTTC.

The V call is TRBV4-1, the J call TRBJ2-2; the D is unclear. CDR1 is MGHRA and CDR2 is YSYEKL in the germline V gene. The V end lost 0 bases, the J end lost 0 bases, and 5 bases lay between the germline ends. This CDR3 region has 15 residues. As DNA, the CDR3 is TGCGCCAGCAGCCAAGACGGGTCGAACACCGGGGAGCTGTTTTTT. It specifies CASSQDGSNTGELFF.

This CDR3 is CASSLGSFGQGKLFF. The CDR3 DNA reads TGTGCCAGCAGCTTAGGTAGTTTCGGACAGGGAAAACTGTTTTTT. The chain combines TRBV7-9 with TRBJ1-4, with 8 bases matching TRBD1. V lost 1 base to trimming and J lost 10 bases; unmatched junction nucleotides: 8. The V gene's germline CDR1 is SEHNR and CDR2 FQNEAQ (reference sequence). The CDR3 covers 15 residues.

CDR3 bases: TGTGCCAGCACTCCGGGACAGGTTAATGAAAAACTGTTTTTT. This encodes CASTPGQVNEKLFF. The genes are TRBV28 and TRBJ1-4, with 8 bases aligning to TRBD1. Trimming took 7 bases from V and 4 from J; bases not matched to a gene: 5. The CDR3 contains 14 residues. CDR1 is MDHEN and CDR2 is SYDVKM in the germline V gene. The whole variable domain, filled in from reference TRBV28 and TRBJ1-4, reads DVKVTQSSRYLVKRTGEKVFLECVQDMDHENMFWYRQDPGLGLRLIYFSYDVKMKEKGDIPEGYSVSREKKERFSLILESASTNQTSMYLCASTPGQVNEKLFFGSGTQLSVL.

J is TRBJ2-1 and V is TRBV9, with 8 bases lining up with TRBD1. V lost 3 bases, J lost 0 bases, and 5 bases stayed unmatched. The germline V gene encodes CDR1 SGDLS and CDR2 YYNGEE. The CDR3 spans 16 residues. The CDR3 reads CASSGETGGSYNEQFF. CDR3 sequence (DNA): TGTGCCAGCAGCGGAGAAACAGGGGGCTCCTACAATGAGCAGTTCTTC.

This clone was detected only a few times. CDR3 nucleotide sequence: TGCGCCAGCAGCTCGAGGACGGGAAATTCACCCCTCCACTTT. As protein: CASSSRTGNSPLHF. J is TRBJ1-6 and V is TRBV5-1; D not certain. CDR1 is SGHRS and CDR2 is YFSETQ in the germline V gene. The CDR3 extends over 14 amino acids. V was pared by 3 bases and J by 7 bases, with 11 bases between.

The CDR3 sequence: CASSPAQGTLAEQFF. As DNA, the CDR3 is TGCGCCAGCAGCCCAGCCCAGGGGACCTTGGCTGAGCAGTTCTTC. This chain joins TRBV5-1 and TRBJ2-1, with a possible D match to TRBD1 (6 bases). The ends were cut back, 4 bases at V and 9 bases at J, with 20 bases in the middle. CDR1 and CDR2 (germline): SGHRS, YFSETQ. This CDR3 is 15 amino acids long.

The gene calls are TRBV11-2 and TRBJ1-5; the D gene is possibly TRBD1 (6 bases). The CDR3 is made up of 15 amino acids. The ends were cut back, 6 bases at V and 3 bases at J, with 15 bases in the middle. CDR1 and CDR2 from the germline V gene are SGHAT and FQNNGV. The CDR3, as DNA: TGTGCCAGCAGTTCTACCACAGGGCCCAATCAGCCCCAGCATTTT. Encoded protein: CASSSTTGPNQPQHF.

By its share, this clone is medium-sized. J is TRBJ1-5 and V is TRBV7-6, with D unclear. The length of the CDR3 is 14 residues. Germline CDR1 is SGHVS and CDR2 is FNYEAQ. V gave up 1 base and J gave up 9 bases, with 13 bases separating them. CDR3 loop: CASSLGGPRAPQHF. Written as DNA, the CDR3 is TGTGCCAGCAGCTTAGGAGGTCCCCGTGCGCCCCAGCATTTT.